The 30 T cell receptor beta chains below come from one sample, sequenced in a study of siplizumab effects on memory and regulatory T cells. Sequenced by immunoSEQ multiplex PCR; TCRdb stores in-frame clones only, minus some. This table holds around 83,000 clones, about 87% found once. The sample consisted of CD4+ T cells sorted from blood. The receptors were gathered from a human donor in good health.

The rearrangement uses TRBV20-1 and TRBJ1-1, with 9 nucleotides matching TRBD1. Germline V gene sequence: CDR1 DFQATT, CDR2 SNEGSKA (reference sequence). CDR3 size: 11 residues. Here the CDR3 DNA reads TGCAGCGCCGGGACAGGGTTTGAAGCTTTCTTT. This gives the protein CSAGTGFEAFF.

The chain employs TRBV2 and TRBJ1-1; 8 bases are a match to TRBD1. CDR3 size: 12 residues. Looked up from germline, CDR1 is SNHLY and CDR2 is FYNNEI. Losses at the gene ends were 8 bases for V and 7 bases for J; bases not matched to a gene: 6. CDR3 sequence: CASSTTGGEAFF. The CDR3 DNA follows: TGTGCCAGCTCCACTACAGGGGGTGAAGCTTTCTTT.

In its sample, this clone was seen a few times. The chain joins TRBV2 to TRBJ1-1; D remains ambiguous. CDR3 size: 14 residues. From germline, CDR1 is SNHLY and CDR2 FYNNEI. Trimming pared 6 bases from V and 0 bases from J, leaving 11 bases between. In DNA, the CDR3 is TGTGCCAGCAGGTCCGGGGTGCTGAACACTGAAGCTTTCTTT. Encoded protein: CASRSGVLNTEAFF.

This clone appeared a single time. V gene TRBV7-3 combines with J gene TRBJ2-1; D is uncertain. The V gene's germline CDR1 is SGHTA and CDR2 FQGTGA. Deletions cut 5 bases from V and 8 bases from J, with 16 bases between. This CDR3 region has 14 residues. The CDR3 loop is CASSESLYGDEQFF. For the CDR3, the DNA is TGTGCCAGCAGCGAAAGCTTGTATGGGGATGAGCAGTTCTTC.

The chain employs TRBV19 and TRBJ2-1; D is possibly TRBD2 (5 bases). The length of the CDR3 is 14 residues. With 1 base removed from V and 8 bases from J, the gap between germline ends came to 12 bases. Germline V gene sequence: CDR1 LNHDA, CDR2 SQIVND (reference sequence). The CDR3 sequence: CASSIGLASYEQFF. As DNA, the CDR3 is TGTGCCAGTAGTATAGGGCTAGCTTCGTATGAGCAGTTCTTC.

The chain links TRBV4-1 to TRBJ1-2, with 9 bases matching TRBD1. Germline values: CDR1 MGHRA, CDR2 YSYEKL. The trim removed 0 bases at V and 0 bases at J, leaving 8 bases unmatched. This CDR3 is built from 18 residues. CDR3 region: CASSQEWARTGANYGYTF. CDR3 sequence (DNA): TGCGCCAGCAGCCAAGAATGGGCCCGGACAGGGGCTAACTATGGCTACACCTTC.

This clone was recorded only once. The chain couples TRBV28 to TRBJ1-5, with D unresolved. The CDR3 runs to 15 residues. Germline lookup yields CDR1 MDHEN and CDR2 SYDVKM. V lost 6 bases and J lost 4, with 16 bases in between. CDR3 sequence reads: CASRTGPQRNQPQHF. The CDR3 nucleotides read TGTGCCAGCAGGACCGGACCACAGAGGAATCAGCCCCAGCATTTT.

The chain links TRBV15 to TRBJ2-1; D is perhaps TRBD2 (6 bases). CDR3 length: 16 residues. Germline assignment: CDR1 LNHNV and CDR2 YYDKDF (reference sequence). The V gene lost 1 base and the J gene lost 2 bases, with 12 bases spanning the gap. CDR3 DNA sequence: TGTGCCACCAGCAGAGCGGGCGGGAACGCCTACAATGAGCAGTTCTTC. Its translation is CATSRAGGNAYNEQFF.

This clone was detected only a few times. The CDR3 DNA follows: TGTGCCTGGAAATTCACCGATACGCAGTATTTT. It specifies CAWKFTDTQYF. The V call is TRBV30, the J call TRBJ2-3; no definite D call. The CDR3 consists of 11 residues. The V and J ends lost 4 bases and 6 bases respectively, with 8 bases between them. Germline V gene sequence: CDR1 GTSNPN, CDR2 SVGIG (reference sequence).

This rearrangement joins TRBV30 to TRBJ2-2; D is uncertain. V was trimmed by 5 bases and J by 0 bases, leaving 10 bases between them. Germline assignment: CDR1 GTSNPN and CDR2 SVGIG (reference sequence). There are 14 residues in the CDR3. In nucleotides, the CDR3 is TGTGCCTGGGGTAGGTCTGCGAACACCGGGGAGCTGTTTTTT. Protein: CAWGRSANTGELFF.

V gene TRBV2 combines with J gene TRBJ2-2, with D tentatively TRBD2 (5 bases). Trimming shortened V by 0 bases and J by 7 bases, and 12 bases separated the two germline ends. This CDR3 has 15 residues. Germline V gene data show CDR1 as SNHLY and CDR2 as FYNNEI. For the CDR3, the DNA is TGTGCCAGCAGTGAAGCTAGCGAGTGGGGCGGGGAGCTGTTTTTT. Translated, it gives CASSEASEWGGELFF.

CDR3 sequence: CASSDRAEEAFF. CDR3 coding DNA: TGTGCCAGCAGTGACAGGGCAGAAGAAGCTTTCTTT. The chain links TRBV25-1 to TRBJ1-1, with D tentatively TRBD1 (5 bases). Trimming removed 3 bases at V and 8 bases at J, with 10 bases between. The CDR3 is 12 residues long. Germline V lookup: CDR1 MGHDK, CDR2 SYGVNS.

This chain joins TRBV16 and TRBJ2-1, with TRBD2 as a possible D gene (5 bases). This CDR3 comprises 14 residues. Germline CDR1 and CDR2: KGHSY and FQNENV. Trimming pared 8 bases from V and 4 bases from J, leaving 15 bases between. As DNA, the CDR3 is TGTGCCAGCTGGGCGGGCATGGGATACAATGAGCAGTTCTTC. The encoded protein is CASWAGMGYNEQFF.

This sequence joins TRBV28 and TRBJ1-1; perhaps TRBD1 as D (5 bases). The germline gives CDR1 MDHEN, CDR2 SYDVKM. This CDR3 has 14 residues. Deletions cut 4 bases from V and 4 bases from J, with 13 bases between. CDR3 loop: CASSSGGLATEAFF. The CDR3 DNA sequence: TGTGCCAGCAGTTCTGGGGGTTTGGCCACTGAAGCTTTCTTT.

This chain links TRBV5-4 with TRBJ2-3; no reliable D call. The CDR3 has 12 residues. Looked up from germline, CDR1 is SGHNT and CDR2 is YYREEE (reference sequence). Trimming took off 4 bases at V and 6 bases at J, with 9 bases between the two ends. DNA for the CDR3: TGTGCCAGCAGCAGGACGGACGATACGCAGTATTTT. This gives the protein CASSRTDDTQYF.

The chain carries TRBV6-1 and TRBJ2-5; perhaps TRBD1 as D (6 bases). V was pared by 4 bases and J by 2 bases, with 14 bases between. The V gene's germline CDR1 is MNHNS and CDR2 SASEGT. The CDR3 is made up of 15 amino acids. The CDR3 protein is CASSASQGWQETQYF. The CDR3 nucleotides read TGTGCCAGCAGTGCTAGTCAGGGGTGGCAAGAGACCCAGTACTTC.

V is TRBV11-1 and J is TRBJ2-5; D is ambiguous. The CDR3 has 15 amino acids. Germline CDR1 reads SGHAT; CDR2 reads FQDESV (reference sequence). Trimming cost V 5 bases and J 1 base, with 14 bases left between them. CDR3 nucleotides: TGTGCCAGCAGCCAGACTCAGCAGCTCCAAGAGACCCAGTACTTC. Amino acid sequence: CASSQTQQLQETQYF.

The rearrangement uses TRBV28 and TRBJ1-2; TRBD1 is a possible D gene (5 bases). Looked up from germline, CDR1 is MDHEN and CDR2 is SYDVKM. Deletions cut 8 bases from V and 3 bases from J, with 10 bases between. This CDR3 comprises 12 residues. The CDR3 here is CASESRDYGYTF. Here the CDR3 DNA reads TGTGCCAGCGAATCCAGGGACTATGGCTACACCTTC.

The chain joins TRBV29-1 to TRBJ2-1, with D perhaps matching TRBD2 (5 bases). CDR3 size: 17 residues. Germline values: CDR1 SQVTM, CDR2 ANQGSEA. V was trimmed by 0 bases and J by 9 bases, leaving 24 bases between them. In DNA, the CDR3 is TGCAGCGTTGAAGATCGGAGGAACCCCTCCCCAGGTACTGAGCAGTTCTTC. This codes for CSVEDRRNPSPGTEQFF.

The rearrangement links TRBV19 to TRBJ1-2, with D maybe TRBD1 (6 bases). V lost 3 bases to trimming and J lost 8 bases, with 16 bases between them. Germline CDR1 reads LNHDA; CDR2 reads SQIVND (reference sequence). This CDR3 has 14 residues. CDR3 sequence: CASSIGGVGKGYTF. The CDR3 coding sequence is TGTGCCAGTAGTATCGGGGGCGTAGGGAAGGGCTACACCTTC.

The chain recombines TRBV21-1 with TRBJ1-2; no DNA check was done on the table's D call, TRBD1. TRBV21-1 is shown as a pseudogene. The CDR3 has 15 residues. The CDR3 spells CASSKGWTGAYGYTF. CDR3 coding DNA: TGTGCCAGCAGCAAAGGGTGGACAGGGGCCTATGGCTACACCTTC.

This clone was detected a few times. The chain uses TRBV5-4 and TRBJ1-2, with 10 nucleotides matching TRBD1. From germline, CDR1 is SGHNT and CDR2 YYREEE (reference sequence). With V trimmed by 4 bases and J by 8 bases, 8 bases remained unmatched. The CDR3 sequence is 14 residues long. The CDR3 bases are TGTGCCAGCAGCCTGACAGGGGGCTCGGGCGGCTACACCTTC. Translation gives CASSLTGGSGGYTF.

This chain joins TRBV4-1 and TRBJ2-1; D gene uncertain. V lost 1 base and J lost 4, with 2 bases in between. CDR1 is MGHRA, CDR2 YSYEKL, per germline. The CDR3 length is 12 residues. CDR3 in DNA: TGCGCCAGCAGCCAAGTGTACAATGAGCAGTTCTTC. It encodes CASSQVYNEQFF.

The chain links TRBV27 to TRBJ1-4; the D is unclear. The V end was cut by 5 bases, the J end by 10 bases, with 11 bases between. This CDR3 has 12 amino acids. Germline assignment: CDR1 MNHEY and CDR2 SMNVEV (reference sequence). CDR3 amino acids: CASSPLRGKLFF. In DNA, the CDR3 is TGTGCCAGCAGTCCACTACGGGGAAAACTGTTTTTT. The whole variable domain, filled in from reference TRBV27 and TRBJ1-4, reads EAQVTQNPRYLITVTGKKLTVTCSQNMNHEYMSWYRQDPGLGLRQIYYSMNVEVTDKGDVPEGYKVSRKEKRNFPLILESPSPNQTSLYFCASSPLRGKLFFGSGTQLSVL.

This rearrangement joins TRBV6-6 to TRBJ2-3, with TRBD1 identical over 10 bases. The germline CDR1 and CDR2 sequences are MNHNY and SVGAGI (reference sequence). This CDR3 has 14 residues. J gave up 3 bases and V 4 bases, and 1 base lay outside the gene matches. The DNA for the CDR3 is TGTGCCAGCAGTTGGACAGGGGGAACAGATACGCAGTATTTT. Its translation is CASSWTGGTDTQYF.

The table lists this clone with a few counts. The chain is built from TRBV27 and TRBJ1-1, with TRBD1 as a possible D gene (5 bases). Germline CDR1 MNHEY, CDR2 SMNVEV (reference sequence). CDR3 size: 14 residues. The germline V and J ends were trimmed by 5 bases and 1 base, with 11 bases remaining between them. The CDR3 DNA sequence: TGTGCCAGCAGTGCCAGGACACCGAACACTGAAGCTTTCTTT. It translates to CASSARTPNTEAFF.

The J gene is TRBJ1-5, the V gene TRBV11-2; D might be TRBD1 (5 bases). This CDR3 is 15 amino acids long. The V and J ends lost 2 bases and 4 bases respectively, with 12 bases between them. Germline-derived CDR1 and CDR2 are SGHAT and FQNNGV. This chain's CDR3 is CASSLSGTGNQPQHF. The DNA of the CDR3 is TGTGCCAGCAGCTTATCAGGGACGGGGAATCAGCCCCAGCATTTT.

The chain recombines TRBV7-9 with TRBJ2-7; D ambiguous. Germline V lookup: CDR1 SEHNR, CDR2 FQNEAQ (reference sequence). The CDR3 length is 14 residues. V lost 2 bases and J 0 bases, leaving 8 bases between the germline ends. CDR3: CASSLRQSSYEQYF. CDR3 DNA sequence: TGTGCCAGCAGCTTAAGGCAGAGCTCCTACGAGCAGTACTTC.

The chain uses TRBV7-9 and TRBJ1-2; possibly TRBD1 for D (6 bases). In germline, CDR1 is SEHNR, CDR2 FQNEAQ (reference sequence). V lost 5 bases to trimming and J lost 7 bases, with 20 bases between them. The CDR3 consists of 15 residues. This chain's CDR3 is CASSRRGAGSRGYTF. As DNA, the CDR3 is TGTGCCAGCAGCCGGAGGGGGGCAGGGAGTCGTGGCTACACCTTC.

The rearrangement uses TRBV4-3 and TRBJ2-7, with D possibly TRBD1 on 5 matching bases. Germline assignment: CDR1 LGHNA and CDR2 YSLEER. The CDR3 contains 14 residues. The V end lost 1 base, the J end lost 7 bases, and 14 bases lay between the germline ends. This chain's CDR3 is CASSQANRHREQYF. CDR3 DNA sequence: TGCGCCAGCAGCCAAGCGAATAGGCACAGGGAGCAGTACTTC.